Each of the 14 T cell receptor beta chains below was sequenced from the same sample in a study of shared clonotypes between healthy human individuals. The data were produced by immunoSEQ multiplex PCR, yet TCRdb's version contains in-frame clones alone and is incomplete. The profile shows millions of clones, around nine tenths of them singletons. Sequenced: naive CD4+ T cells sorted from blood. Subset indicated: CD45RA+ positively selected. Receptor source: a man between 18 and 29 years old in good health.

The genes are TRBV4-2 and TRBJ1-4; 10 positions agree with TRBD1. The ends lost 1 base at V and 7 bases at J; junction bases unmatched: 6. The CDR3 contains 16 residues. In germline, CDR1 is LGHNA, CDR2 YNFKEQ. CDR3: CASSQARGDRGEKLFF. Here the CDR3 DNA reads TGTGCCAGCAGCCAAGCGAGAGGGGACAGGGGTGAAAAACTGTTTTTT.

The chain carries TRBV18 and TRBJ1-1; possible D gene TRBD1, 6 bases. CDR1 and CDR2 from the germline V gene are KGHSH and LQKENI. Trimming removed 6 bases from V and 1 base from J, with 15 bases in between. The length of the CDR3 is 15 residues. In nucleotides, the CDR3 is TGTGCCAGCTCCCTCCAGGGGAGCAGGAACACTGAAGCTTTCTTT. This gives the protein CASSLQGSRNTEAFF.

The chain's CDR3 is CASSKLAGGQAQYF. The CDR3 DNA reads as TGTGCCAGCAGTAAACTAGCGGGGGGTCAGGCTCAGTACTTC. The chain uses TRBV6-5 and TRBJ2-5; TRBD2 agrees at 12 bases. With 5 bases clipped from V and 11 bases from J, the junction kept 9 bases outside the gene matches. This CDR3 region has 14 residues. CDR1 MNHEY and CDR2 SVGAGI come from the germline V gene.

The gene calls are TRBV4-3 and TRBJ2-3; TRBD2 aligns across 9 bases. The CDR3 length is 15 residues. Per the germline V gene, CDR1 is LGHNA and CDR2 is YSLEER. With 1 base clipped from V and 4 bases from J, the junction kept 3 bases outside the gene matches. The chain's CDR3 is CASSQVAGVADTQYF. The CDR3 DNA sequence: TGCGCCAGCAGCCAAGTAGCGGGGGTGGCAGATACGCAGTATTTT.

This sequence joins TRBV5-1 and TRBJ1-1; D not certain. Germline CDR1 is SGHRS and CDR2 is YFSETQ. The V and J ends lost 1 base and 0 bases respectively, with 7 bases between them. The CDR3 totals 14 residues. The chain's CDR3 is CASSLMTLNTEAFF. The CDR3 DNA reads TGCGCCAGCAGCTTGATGACCCTGAACACTGAAGCTTTCTTT. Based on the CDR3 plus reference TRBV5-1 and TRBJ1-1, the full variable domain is KAGVTQTPRYLIKTRGQQVTLSCSPISGHRSVSWYQQTPGQGLQFLFEYFSETQRNKGNFPGRFSGRQFSNSRSEMNVSTLELGDSALYLCASSLMTLNTEAFFGQGTRLTVV.

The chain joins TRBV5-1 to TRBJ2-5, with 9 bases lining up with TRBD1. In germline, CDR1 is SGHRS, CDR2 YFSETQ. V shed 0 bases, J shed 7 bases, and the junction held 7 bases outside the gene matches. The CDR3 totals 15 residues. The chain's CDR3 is CASSLEGTGRGTQYF. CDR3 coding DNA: TGCGCCAGCAGCTTGGAGGGGACAGGGCGCGGGACCCAGTACTTC.

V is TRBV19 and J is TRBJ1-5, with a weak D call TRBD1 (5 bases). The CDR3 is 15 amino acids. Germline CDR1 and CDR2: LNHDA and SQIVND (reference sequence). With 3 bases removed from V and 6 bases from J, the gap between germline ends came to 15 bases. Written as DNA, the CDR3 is TGTGCCAGTAGTATGGGCCTGCTGGGGGGTCAGCCCCAGCATTTT. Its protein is CASSMGLLGGQPQHF.

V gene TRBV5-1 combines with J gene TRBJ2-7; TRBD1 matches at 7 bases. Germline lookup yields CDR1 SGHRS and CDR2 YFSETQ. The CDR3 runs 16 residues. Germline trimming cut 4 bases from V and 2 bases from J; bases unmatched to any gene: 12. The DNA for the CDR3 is TGCGCCAGCAGCCCCTGGCCGGACAGGACCCCCTACGAGCAGTACTTC. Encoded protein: CASSPWPDRTPYEQYF.

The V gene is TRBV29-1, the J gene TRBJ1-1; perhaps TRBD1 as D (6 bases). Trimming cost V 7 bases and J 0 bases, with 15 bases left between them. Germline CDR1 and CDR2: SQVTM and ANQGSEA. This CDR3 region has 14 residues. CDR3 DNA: TGCAGCGCGCAAAGACAGGCCCTGAACACTGAAGCTTTCTTT. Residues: CSAQRQALNTEAFF.

In DNA form, the CDR3 reads TGTGCCACCAGCAGAGATCGAACATTATCTGGAAACACCATATATTTT. Translating gives CATSRDRTLSGNTIYF. J is TRBJ1-3 and V is TRBV15, with D unclear. V dropped 0 bases and J dropped 1 base, with 10 bases sitting between them. The germline V gene has CDR1 LNHNV and CDR2 YYDKDF (reference sequence). The CDR3 totals 16 residues.

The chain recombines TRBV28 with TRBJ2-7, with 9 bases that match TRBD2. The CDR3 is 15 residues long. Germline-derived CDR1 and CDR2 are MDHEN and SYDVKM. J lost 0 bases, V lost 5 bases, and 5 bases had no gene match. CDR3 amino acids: CASSRAGGSSYEQYF. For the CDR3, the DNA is TGTGCCAGCAGTCGGGCGGGGGGGAGCTCCTACGAGCAGTACTTC.

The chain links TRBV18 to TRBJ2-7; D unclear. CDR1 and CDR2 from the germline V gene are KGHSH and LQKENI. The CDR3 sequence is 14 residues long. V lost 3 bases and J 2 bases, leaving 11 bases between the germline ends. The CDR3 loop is CASSPGWDTYEQYF. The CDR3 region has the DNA TGTGCCAGCTCACCCGGTTGGGATACCTACGAGCAGTACTTC.

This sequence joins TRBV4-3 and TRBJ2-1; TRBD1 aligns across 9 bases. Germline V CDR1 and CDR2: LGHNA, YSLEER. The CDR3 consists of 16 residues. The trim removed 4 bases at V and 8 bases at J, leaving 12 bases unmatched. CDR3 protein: CASSRQPGQGPYEQFF. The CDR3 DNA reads TGCGCCAGCAGCCGCCAACCGGGACAGGGTCCTTATGAGCAGTTCTTC.

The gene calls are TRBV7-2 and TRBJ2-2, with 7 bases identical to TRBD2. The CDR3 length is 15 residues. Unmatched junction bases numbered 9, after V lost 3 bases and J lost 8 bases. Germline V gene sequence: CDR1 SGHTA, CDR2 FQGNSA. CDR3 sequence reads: CASSFGLGSSGELFF. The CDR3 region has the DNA TGTGCCAGCAGCTTTGGACTAGGATCGTCGGGGGAGCTGTTTTTT. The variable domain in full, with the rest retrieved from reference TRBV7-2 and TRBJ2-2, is GAGVSQSPSNKVTEKGKDVELRCDPISGHTALYWYRQSLGQGLEFLIYFQGNSAPDKSGLPSDRFSAERTGGSVSTLTIQRTQQEDSAVYLCASSFGLGSSGELFFGEGSRLTVL.